This TCR beta chain was sequenced for a study of tumor-infiltrating lymphocytes in localized non-small cell lung cancer. Looking at the study overall: From each patient, both tumor and uninvolved lung, non-adjacent to tumor, were sampled.

This clone was recorded a few times. What it binds is unknown. Germline V gene sequence: CDR1 SGHAT, CDR2 FQNNGV. The CDR3 has 13 amino acids. With 2 bases clipped from V and 9 bases from J, the junction kept 4 bases outside the gene matches. Profiling relied on immunoSEQ multiplex PCR, and the TCRdb table lists in-frame clones only, not all of them. The data contain about 8,900 clones, 65% to 70% of them singletons. Study-wide results and caveats: T-cell fraction did not differ between immunotypes IM1 and IM2. Only some patients had TCR sequencing, depending on available tissue. Tumors had more T cell infiltration than uninvolved lung, per TCRbeta sequencing and CD3 counts.

This sequence joins TRBV11-2 and TRBJ2-1; 7 nucleotides align to TRBD1. This receptor was identified in a human donor with non-small cell lung cancer. The sequencing input was uninvolved lung tissue not adjacent to the tumor. Here the CDR3 DNA reads TGTGCCAGCAGCTTAAGGACAGGAAGTGAGCAGTTCTTC. It specifies CASSLRTGSEQFF.